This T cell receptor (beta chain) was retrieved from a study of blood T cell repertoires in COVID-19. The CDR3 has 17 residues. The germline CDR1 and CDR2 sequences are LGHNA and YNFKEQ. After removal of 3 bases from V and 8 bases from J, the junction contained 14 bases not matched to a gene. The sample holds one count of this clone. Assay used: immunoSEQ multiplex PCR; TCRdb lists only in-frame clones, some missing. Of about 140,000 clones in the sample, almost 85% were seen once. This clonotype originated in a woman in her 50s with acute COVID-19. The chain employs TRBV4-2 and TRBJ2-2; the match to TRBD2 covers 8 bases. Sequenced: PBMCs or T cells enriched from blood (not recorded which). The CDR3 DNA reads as TGTGCCAGCAGCCATCCCATGGGTACAGCGGGAGAAGGGGAGCTGTTTTTT. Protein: CASSHPMGTAGEGELFF.